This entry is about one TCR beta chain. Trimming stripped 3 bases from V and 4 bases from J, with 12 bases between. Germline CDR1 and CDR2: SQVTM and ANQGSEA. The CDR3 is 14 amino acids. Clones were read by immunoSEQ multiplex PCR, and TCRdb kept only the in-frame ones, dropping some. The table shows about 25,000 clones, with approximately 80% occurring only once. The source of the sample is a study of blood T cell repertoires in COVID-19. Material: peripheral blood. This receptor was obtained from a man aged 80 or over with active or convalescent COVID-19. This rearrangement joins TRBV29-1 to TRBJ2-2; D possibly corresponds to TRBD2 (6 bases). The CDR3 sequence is CSVDAGSGTGELFF. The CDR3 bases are TGCAGCGTTGATGCCGGGAGTGGCACCGGGGAGCTGTTTTTT.